A selection of T cell receptor beta chains follows, all from one sample in a study of breast tumors, draining lymph nodes, adjacent tissues. TCRdb used MiXCR to reprocess the multiplex PCR reads, holding one entry per CDR3 protein. Of roughly 220,000 distinct CDR3 sequences listed, 30% to 35% were seen once; the top ten hold under 4.5%. The sequenced sample was axillary lymph node tissue. Source of these receptors: a female donor with breast cancer. Some clones in this sample may be carry-over from other donors' samples. Each CDR3 is given with its conserved first and last residue. The D gene is left open where the match is weak. Some rows mark clone size as missing; the rest say once, few, many or name a class of expanded clone.

j_gene | d_gene | abundance | v_gene | CDR3nt | CDR3aa
TRBJ2-2 | - | - | TRBV11-2 | TGTGCCAGCAGCCCAGTTGGCGGGGCCGGGGAGCTGTTTTTT | CASSPVGGAGELFF
TRBJ2-7 | TRBD2 | - | TRBV4-1 | TGCGCCAGCAGCCAGGGTGCGACTAGCGGCTACGAGCAGTACTTC | CASSQGATSGYEQYF
TRBJ2-7 | - | few | TRBV28 | TGTGCCAGCAGTTTAAACTGGGATGGCGAGCAGTACTTC | CASSLNWDGEQYF
TRBJ2-1 | TRBD1 | - | TRBV5-6 | TGTGCCAGCAGCTTATTAGGTCGGGACAGCAGCTTGCCCAGTAATGAGCAGTTCTTC | CASSLLGRDSSLPSNEQFF
TRBJ2-7 | - | - | TRBV7-6 | TGTGCCAGCAGCCGGCGGGCGGGTCGATACGAGCAGTACTTC | CASSRRAGRYEQYF
TRBJ2-7 | - | many | TRBV18 | TGTGCCAGCTCACCACACACCGGGACACTCTACGAGCAGTACTTC | CASSPHTGTLYEQYF
TRBJ1-5 | - | many | TRBV4-1 | TGCGCCAGCAGCCAAGATCCCAGGTCACCGCCCCAGCATTTT | CASSQDPRSPPQHF
TRBJ1-5 | - | many | TRBV6-2/TRBV6-3 | TGTGCCAGCACCCCCCAGGGCAATCAGCCCCAGCATTTT | CASTPQGNQPQHF
TRBJ2-1 | - | few | TRBV5-4 | TGTGCCAGCAGCTCCCAGGGGGCGGGAGCCTACAATGAGCAGTTCTTC | CASSSQGAGAYNEQFF
TRBJ2-3 | TRBD2 | many | TRBV19 | TGTGCCAGTAGTGCTACTAGCGGGAGATACACAGATACGCAGTATTTT | CASSATSGRYTDTQYF
TRBJ2-7 | TRBD1 | many | TRBV5-6 | TGTGCCAGCAGCGTAGGACAGGGGGCTTACGAGCAGTACTTC | CASSVGQGAYEQYF
TRBJ2-7 | - | - | TRBV11-2 | TGTGCCAGCAGCTTAGAGGTGGGGGACCCCTACGAGCAGTACTTC | CASSLEVGDPYEQYF
TRBJ2-1 | TRBD2 | few | TRBV18 | TGTGCCAGCTCACCAGCTAGCGGGAAGGTGCAGTTCTTC | CASSPASGKVQFF
TRBJ2-7 | TRBD1 | many | TRBV12-3/TRBV12-4 | TGTGCCAGCAGTTTCGGGACAGGCTCCTACGAGCAGTACTTC | CASSFGTGSYEQYF
TRBJ2-2 | - | many | TRBV19 | TGTGCCAGTAGTGTCAATTGGGGGACTGACGGGGAGCTGTTTTTT | CASSVNWGTDGELFF
TRBJ1-2 | TRBD1 | many | TRBV4-1 | TGCGCCAGCAGCCAAGGGGACAGCGCCTATGGCTACACCTTC | CASSQGDSAYGYTF
TRBJ2-5 | - | - | TRBV19 | TGTGCCAGTAGTATCTACGTGGGAGCGGGGACCCAGTACTTC | CASSIYVGAGTQYF
TRBJ1-4 | TRBD1 | many | TRBV12-3/TRBV12-4 | TGTGCCAGCAGTCAAGCGGGGACAGGGGCTAATGAAAAACTGTTTTTT | CASSQAGTGANEKLFF
TRBJ2-7 | - | many | TRBV12-3/TRBV12-4 | TGTGCCAGCTGCCAGAGCTCCTACGAGCAGTACTTC | CASCQSSYEQYF
TRBJ1-6 | - | many | TRBV20-1 | TGCAGTGCCCCGACGGACGCGAATTCACCCCTCCACTTT | CSAPTDANSPLHF
TRBJ2-7 | TRBD1 | many | TRBV5-8 | TGTGCCAGCAGCCGCGGGACAGGCTCGTTGCAGTACTTC | CASSRGTGSLQYF
TRBJ2-3 | - | - | TRBV20-1 | TGCAGTGCTAGTGCGGGGCCCCTTAACACAGATACGCAGTATTTT | CSASAGPLNTDTQYF
TRBJ2-7 | - | - | TRBV11-1 | - | CASSFYICSASRASGNHEQYF
TRBJ2-5 | - | - | TRBV4-1 | TGCGCCAGCAGCCAAGAAATAGGTTTCAATCAGCCCCAGTACTTC | CASSQEIGFNQPQYF